This TCR beta chain was obtained from a study of Ad26.COV2.S vaccination and SARS-CoV-2 variants. Overall study results and limits: Compared with placebo recipients, vaccine recipients had higher spike-specific TCR breadth. The TCR breadth and depth analyses may have produced an underestimate of total T cell responses.

The V gene end was trimmed by 5 bases and the J gene end by 8 bases; junction bases not matched to a gene: 8. The CDR3 length is 15 residues. Germline V lookup: CDR1 SGHAT, CDR2 FQNNGV. The protocol was immunoSEQ multiplex PCR, while the TCRdb copy is restricted to in-frame clones and leaves out a portion. The sample records some 420,000 clones, 85% to 90% being singletons. Worth noting for this clone: The antigen is not known.

Treatment specified: approximately 18 received Ad26.COV2.S at low or high dose, single or two shots; 5 received placebo; per-sample allocation not given. Samples came from day 63 after the first vaccine or placebo injection. Donation came from an adult in Boston who was aged 18-55 years. The material sequenced was peripheral blood, taken in a trial of Ad26.COV2.S vaccine versus placebo. V is TRBV11-2 and J is TRBJ2-1, with 11 bases aligning to TRBD1. The source is a person between 18 and 59 years old who received the Ad26.COV2.S COVID-19 vaccine or a placebo. This CDR3 reads CASSDRTGGIDEQFF. CDR3 coding DNA: TGTGCCAGCAGCGACAGGACAGGGGGCATCGATGAGCAGTTCTTC.